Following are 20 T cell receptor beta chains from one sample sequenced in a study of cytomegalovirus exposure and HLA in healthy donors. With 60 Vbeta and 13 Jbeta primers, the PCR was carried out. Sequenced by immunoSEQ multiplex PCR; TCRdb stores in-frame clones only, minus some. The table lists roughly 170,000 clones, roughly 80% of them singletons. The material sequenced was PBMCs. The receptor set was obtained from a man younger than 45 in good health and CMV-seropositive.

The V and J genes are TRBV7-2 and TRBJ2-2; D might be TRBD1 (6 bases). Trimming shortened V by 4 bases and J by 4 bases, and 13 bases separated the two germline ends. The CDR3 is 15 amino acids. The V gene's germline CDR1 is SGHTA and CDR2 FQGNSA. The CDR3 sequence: CASSYSTGPTGELFF. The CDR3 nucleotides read TGTGCCAGCAGCTACTCGACAGGACCCACCGGGGAGCTGTTTTTT.

The CDR3: CASSPDRSVTGELFF. In nucleotides, the CDR3 is TGCGCCAGCAGCCCGGACAGGTCTGTCACCGGGGAGCTGTTTTTT. This chain uses TRBV5-1 with TRBJ2-2; 7 bases match TRBD1. Germline V gene lookup returns CDR1 SGHRS and CDR2 YFSETQ. After removal of 4 bases from V and 4 bases from J, the junction contained 7 bases not matched to a gene. This CDR3 has 15 amino acids. The variable domain in full, completed from reference TRBV5-1 and TRBJ2-2, reads KAGVTQTPRYLIKTRGQQVTLSCSPISGHRSVSWYQQTPGQGLQFLFEYFSETQRNKGNFPGRFSGRQFSNSRSEMNVSTLELGDSALYLCASSPDRSVTGELFFGEGSRLTVL.

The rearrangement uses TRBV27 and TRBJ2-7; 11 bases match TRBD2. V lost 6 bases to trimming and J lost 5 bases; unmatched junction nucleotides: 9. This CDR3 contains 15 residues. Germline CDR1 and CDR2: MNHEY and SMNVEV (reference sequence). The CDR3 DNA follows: TGTGCCAGCAGCCTAGCGGGAGGCCGGGGGCACGAGCAGTACTTC. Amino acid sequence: CASSLAGGRGHEQYF.

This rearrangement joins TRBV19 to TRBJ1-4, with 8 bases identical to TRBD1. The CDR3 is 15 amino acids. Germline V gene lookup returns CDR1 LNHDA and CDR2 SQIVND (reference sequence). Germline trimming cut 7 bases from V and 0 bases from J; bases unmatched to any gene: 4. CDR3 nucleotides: TGTGCCAGTAAGGGACAGGCCGCAACTAATGAAAAACTGTTTTTT. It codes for CASKGQAATNEKLFF.

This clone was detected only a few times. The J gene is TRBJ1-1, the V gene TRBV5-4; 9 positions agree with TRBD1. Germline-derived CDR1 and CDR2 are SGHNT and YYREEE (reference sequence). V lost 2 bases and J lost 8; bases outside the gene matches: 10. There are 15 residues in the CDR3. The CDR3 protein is CASSFRDRDFEEAFF. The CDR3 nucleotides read TGTGCCAGCAGCTTCCGGGACAGGGACTTCGAAGAAGCTTTCTTT. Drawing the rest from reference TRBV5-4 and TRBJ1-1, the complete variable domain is ETGVTQSPTHLIKTRGQQVTLRCSSQSGHNTVSWYQQALGQGPQFIFQYYREEENGRGNFPPRFSGLQFPNYSSELNVNALELDDSALYLCASSFRDRDFEEAFFGQGTRLTVV.

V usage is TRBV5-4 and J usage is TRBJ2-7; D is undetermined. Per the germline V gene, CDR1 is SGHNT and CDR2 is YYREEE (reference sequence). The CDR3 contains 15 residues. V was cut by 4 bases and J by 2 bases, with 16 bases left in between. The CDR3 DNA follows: TGTGCCAGCAGCCCTGACACCTCCAGGCCCTACGAGCAGTACTTC. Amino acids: CASSPDTSRPYEQYF.

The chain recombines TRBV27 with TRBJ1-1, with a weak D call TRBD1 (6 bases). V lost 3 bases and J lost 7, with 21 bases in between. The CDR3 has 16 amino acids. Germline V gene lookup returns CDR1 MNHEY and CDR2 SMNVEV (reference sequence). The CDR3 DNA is TGTGCCAGCAGTTTTTTAACGACCTCGAGACAGGTTGAAGCTTTCTTT. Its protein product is CASSFLTTSRQVEAFF.

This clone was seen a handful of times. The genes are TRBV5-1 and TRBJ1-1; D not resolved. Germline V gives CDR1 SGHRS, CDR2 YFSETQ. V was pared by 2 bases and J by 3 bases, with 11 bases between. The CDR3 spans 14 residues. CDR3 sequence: CASSFRRADTEAFF. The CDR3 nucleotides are TGCGCCAGCAGCTTCCGGAGAGCGGACACTGAAGCTTTCTTT.

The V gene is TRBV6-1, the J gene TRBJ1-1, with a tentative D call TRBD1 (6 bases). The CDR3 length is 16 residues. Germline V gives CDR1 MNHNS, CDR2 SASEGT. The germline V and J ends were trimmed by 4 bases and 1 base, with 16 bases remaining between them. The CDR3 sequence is CASSGNRVKGNTEAFF. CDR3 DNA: TGTGCCAGCAGTGGGAACAGGGTGAAGGGGAACACTGAAGCTTTCTTT.

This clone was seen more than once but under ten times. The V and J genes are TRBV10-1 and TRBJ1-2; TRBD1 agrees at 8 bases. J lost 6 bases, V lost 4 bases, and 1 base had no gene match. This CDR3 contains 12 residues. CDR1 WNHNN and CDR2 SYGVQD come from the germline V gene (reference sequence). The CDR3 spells CASSGTGHGYTF. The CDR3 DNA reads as TGCGCCAGCAGTGGGACAGGGCATGGCTACACCTTC.

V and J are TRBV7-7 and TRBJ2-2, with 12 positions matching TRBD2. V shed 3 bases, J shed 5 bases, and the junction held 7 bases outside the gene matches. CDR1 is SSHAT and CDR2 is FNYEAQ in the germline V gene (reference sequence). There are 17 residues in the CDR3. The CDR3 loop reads CASSLSSGGAWTGELFF. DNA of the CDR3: TGTGCCAGCAGCTTGTCTAGCGGGGGGGCCTGGACCGGGGAGCTGTTTTTT. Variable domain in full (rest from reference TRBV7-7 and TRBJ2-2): GAGVSQSPRYKVTKRGQDVTLRCDPISSHATLYWYQQALGQGPEFLTYFNYEAQPDKSGLPSDRFSAERPEGSISTLTIQRTEQRDSAMYRCASSLSSGGAWTGELFFGEGSRLTVL.

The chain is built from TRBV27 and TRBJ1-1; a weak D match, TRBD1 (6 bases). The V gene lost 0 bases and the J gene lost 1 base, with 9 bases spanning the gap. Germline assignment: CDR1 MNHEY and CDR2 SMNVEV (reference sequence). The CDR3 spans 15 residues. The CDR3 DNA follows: TGTGCCAGCAGTTTATCGAAAGGGGGGAACACTGAAGCTTTCTTT. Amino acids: CASSLSKGGNTEAFF.

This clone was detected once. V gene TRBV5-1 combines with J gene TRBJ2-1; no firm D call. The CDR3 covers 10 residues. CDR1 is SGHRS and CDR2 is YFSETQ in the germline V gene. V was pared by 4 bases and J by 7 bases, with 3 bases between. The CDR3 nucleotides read TGCGCCAGCAGCCATAATGAGCAGTTCTTC. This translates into CASSHNEQFF.

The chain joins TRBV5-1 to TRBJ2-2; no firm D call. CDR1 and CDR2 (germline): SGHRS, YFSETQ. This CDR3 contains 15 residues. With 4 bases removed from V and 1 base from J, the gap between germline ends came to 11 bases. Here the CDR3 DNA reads TGCGCCAGCAGCCTCCCCCTAGGGAACACCGGGGAGCTGTTTTTT. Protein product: CASSLPLGNTGELFF.

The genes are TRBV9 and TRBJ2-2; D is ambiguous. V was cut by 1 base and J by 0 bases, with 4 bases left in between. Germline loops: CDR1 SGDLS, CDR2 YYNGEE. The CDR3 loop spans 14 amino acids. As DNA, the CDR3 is TGTGCCAGCAGCGTACGGGCGAACACCGGGGAGCTGTTTTTT. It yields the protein CASSVRANTGELFF.

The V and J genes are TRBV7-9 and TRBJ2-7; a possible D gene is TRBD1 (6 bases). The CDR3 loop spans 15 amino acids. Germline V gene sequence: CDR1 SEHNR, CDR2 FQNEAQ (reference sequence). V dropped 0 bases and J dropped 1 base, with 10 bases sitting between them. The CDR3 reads CASSLARDNSYEQYF. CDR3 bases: TGTGCCAGCAGCTTAGCGAGGGACAATTCCTACGAGCAGTACTTC.

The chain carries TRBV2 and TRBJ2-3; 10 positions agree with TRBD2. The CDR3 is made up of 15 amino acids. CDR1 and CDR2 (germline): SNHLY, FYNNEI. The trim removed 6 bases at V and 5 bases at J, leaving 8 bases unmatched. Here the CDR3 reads CASRTEREGQDTQYF. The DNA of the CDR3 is TGTGCCAGCAGAACCGAGCGGGAGGGCCAAGATACGCAGTATTTT.

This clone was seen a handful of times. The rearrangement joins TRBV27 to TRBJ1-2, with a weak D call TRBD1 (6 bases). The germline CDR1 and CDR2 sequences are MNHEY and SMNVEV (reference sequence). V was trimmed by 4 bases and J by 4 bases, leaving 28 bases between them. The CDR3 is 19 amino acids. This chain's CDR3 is CASSSAAGAPSPLAYGYTF. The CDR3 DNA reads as TGTGCCAGCAGTTCCGCAGCAGGGGCGCCATCCCCCCTTGCCTATGGCTACACCTTC.

The chain's CDR3 is CASSLAGIDEQFF. The CDR3 DNA reads TGTGCCAGCAGCTTGGCGGGAATCGATGAGCAGTTCTTC. The chain uses TRBV11-2 and TRBJ2-1, with D possibly TRBD2 on 6 matching bases. The CDR3 contains 13 residues. Germline V lookup: CDR1 SGHAT, CDR2 FQNNGV. Trimming left V 3 bases short and J 8 bases short, with 11 bases between.

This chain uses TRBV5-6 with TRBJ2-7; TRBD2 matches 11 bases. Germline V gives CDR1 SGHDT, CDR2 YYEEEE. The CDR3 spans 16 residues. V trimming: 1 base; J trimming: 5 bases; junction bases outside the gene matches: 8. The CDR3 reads CASSLMILAGGNEQYF. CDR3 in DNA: TGTGCCAGCAGCTTGATGATCCTAGCGGGGGGCAACGAGCAGTACTTC.